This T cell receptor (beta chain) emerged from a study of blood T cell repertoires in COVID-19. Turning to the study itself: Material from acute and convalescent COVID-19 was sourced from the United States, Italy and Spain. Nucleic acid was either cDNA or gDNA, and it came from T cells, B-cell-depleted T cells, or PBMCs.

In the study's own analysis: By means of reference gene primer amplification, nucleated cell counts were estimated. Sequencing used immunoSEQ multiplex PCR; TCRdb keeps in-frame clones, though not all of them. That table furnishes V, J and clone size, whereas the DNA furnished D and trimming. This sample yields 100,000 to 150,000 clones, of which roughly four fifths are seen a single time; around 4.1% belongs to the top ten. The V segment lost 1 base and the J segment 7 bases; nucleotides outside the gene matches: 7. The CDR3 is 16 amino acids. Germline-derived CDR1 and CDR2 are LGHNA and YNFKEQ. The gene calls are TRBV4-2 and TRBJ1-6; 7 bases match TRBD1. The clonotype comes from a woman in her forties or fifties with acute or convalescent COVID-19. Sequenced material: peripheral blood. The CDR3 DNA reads TGTGCCAGCAGCCAAGGGATTGGGACAGACAATTCACCCCTCCACTTT. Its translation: CASSQGIGTDNSPLHF.